This T cell receptor beta chain was sequenced in a study of blood T cell repertoires in COVID-19. Turning to the study itself: Specimens from acute and convalescent COVID-19 originated in the United States, Italy and Spain.

With 1 base removed from V and 0 bases from J, the gap between germline ends came to 10 bases. The CDR3 loop spans 16 amino acids. In germline, CDR1 is LNHDA, CDR2 SQIVND (reference sequence). Original handling: Reference gene primer amplification gave nucleated cell count estimates. Using immunoSEQ multiplex PCR, the repertoire was profiled, and TCRdb retains in-frame clones only, with some absent. V and J calls and clone size come straight from that table; D and trimming were deduced from the DNA. The repertoire includes some 100,000 clones, 81% of them detected once, and more than 20% sits in the top ten.

The chain uses TRBV19 and TRBJ2-4; possible D gene TRBD2, 6 bases. The sequence was obtained from a man older than 75 with active or convalescent COVID-19. Sequencing input: peripheral blood. CDR3 loop: CASSIVGGLAKNIQYF. DNA for the CDR3: TGTGCCAGTAGTATAGTGGGAGGCCTAGCCAAAAACATTCAGTACTTC. The full variable domain, in which reference TRBV19 and TRBJ2-4 provide the parts outside the CDR3, is DGGITQSPKYLFRKEGQNVTLSCEQNLNHDAMYWYRQDPGQGLRLIYYSQIVNDFQKGDIAEGYSVSREKKESFPLTVTSAQKNPTAFYLCASSIVGGLAKNIQYFGAGTRLSVL.